The clone carrying this T cell receptor (beta chain) was counted between two and nine times. Antigen unknown. This CDR3 has 15 amino acids. Germline-derived CDR1 and CDR2 are SGHRS and YFSETQ. The ends were cut back, 4 bases at V and 4 bases at J, with 16 bases in the middle. The data were produced by immunoSEQ multiplex PCR, yet TCRdb's version contains in-frame clones alone and is incomplete. The sample consists of a few thousand clones, 72% of them appearing once. Once graft tissue had been processed, intraepithelial and lamina propria lymphocytes were released. The sample belongs to a study of graft-versus-host responses after intestinal transplantation. Study-wide results and limits: Some GvH clones appeared in ileal mucosa or blood before recipient bone marrow.

The source was ileum tissue, collected around 1,000 days after intestinal transplantation. The sequence came from a human patient who received an intestinal transplant, so some T cells may come from the graft donor. The gene calls are TRBV5-1 and TRBJ2-3, with D tentatively TRBD1 (8 bases). CDR3 protein: CASSQNRGGADTQYF. DNA of the CDR3: TGCGCCAGCAGCCAGAACAGGGGGGGCGCAGATACGCAGTATTTT.